This T cell receptor (beta chain) is drawn from a study of regulatory T cells in long-lasting Graves disease. With respect to this clonotype: The target antigen is unknown.

As for time point: persistent/refractory GD, antithyroid drugs over 5 years with positive TRAb. From PBMCs, RNA was extracted and then used to make the TCR library. American Thyroid Association guidelines defined how Graves' disease was diagnosed. Broader study findings: Clonotypes that were public and shared totalled about 2,500 in persistent patients versus about a thousand in new patients. Newly diagnosed disease favored TRBV20-1 and TRBJ2-1 over persistent disease.

Investigators prepared the TCR beta libraries by applying iRepertoire HTBI primers and Arm-PCR of CDR3 regions. MiXCR, applied by TCRdb to the multiplex PCR reads, yields one record per CDR3 protein. The sample lists 500,000 to 700,000 distinct CDR3 sequences; 30% were seen once. V was trimmed by 2 bases and J by 6 bases, leaving 20 bases between them. This CDR3 contains 17 residues. The germline gives CDR1 MGHRA, CDR2 YSYEKL. This sequence was found in a female donor with Graves disease. Sequenced here: peripheral blood mononuclear cells (PBMCs), sampled when the disease was refractory, from a patient treated with antithyroid drugs. V is TRBV4-1 and J is TRBJ1-3, with D possibly being TRBD1 (5 bases). CDR3 in DNA: TGCGCCAGCAGCCAAATACCGGGACGGCGAATGGAAAACACCATATATTTT. This sequence encodes CASSQIPGRRMENTIYF.